A single sample gave rise to the 13 T cell receptor beta chains below, sequenced in a study of blood T cells in healthy people across ages. Primed by a sample-barcoded 5' primer and a J-beta primer mix, a second PCR proceeded for 7 to 11 cycles. A single record per CDR3 protein comes from TCRdb applying MiXCR to the 5' RACE reads. The table has fewer than 1,000,000 distinct CDR3 sequences, about 47% seen once. The sequenced material came from blood. All receptors come from a man at least 80 years old in good health.

V is TRBV20-1 and J is TRBJ2-3, with a tentative D call TRBD2 (7 bases). The V end lost 0 bases, the J end lost 0 bases, and 16 bases lay between the germline ends. The germline CDR1 and CDR2 sequences are DFQATT and SNEGSKA (reference sequence). The CDR3 is made up of 17 amino acids. CDR3 sequence: CSARDRGLGGSTDTQYF. Here the CDR3 DNA reads TGCAGTGCTAGAGATCGCGGACTAGGGGGAAGCACAGATACGCAGTATTTT.

This clonotype was seen only once. Possible read error: a much larger clone is one base away. This rearrangement joins TRBV29-1 to TRBJ2-7, with TRBD2 identical over 12 bases. There are 14 residues in the CDR3. Germline V gene data show CDR1 as SQVTM and CDR2 as ANQGSEA. With 6 bases clipped from V and 1 base from J, the junction kept 4 bases outside the gene matches. The CDR3 here is CSVRTSGKSYEQYF. As DNA, the CDR3 is TGCAGCGTACGGACTAGCGGGAAGTCCTACGAGCAGTACTTC.

This clonotype was counted only a few times. The chain couples TRBV20-1 to TRBJ2-7, with 7 nucleotides matching TRBD1. The length of the CDR3 is 13 residues. Germline values: CDR1 DFQATT, CDR2 SNEGSKA (reference sequence). The V segment lost 1 base and the J segment 2 bases; nucleotides outside the gene matches: 2. The CDR3 protein is CSARVTGTYEQYF. CDR3 sequence (DNA): TGCAGTGCTAGAGTGACAGGGACCTACGAGCAGTACTTC.

Concerning this clonotype itself: One end of the junction does not line up with germline, which may come from a read error. The chain has TRBV7-2 and TRBJ2-3, with 8 nucleotides matching TRBD1. The CDR3 is 14 amino acids. Germline V gives CDR1 SGHTA, CDR2 FQGNSA. The chain's CDR3 is CATIRDRSGDTRYF. CDR3 nucleotides: TGTGCCACCATCCGGGACAGGTCTGGAGATACGCGGTATTTT.

There are a few counts of this clonotype. The chain is built from TRBV6-1 and TRBJ2-3; 13 positions match TRBD2. Germline CDR1 reads MNHNS; CDR2 reads SASEGT. The trim removed 6 bases at V and 6 bases at J, leaving 3 bases unmatched. The CDR3 totals 14 residues. The CDR3 DNA follows: TGTGCCAGCAGACGGACTAGCGGGAGTGATACGCAGTATTTT. Amino acid sequence: CASRRTSGSDTQYF.

In this sample, this clonotype turned up a few times. The J gene is TRBJ2-7, the V gene TRBV7-8; D unclear. Trimming removed 5 bases from V and 4 bases from J, with 15 bases in between. The CDR3 is made up of 14 amino acids. CDR1 and CDR2 (germline): SGHVS, FQNEAQ. The CDR3 nucleotides are TGTGCCAGCAGCCTTCTTTTAGTAGCTTACGAGCAGTACTTC. Protein product: CASSLLLVAYEQYF.

This chain uses TRBV15 with TRBJ2-7, with 11 bases lining up with TRBD1. V shed 5 bases and J 7 bases; nucleotides not matched to a gene: 10. The CDR3 runs to 15 residues. Germline values: CDR1 LNHNV, CDR2 YYDKDF (reference sequence). The CDR3 loop reads CATSPKRTGGYEQYF. CDR3 bases: TGTGCCACCAGCCCAAAACGGACAGGGGGCTATGAGCAGTACTTC.

The chain is built from TRBV24-1 and TRBJ2-2; D is perhaps TRBD2 (7 bases). With 0 bases removed from V and 0 bases from J, the gap between germline ends came to 13 bases. Per germline, CDR1 KGHDR and CDR2 SFDVKD. The length of the CDR3 is 18 residues. The CDR3 region has the DNA TGTGCCACCAGTGATTTGCATAGGGAGGGGGCGAACACCGGGGAGCTGTTTTTT. Amino acid sequence: CATSDLHREGANTGELFF.

The genes are TRBV28 and TRBJ1-6; maybe TRBD1 (6 bases). CDR3 length equals 15 residues. Looked up from germline, CDR1 is MDHEN and CDR2 is SYDVKM. V was cut by 6 bases and J by 6 bases, with 15 bases left in between. CDR3 region: CASSRAGAGNSPLHF. For the CDR3, the DNA is TGTGCCAGCAGCCGGGCGGGGGCTGGTAATTCACCCCTCCACTTT. Full variable domain (remainder filled in from reference TRBV28 and TRBJ1-6): DVKVTQSSRYLVKRTGEKVFLECVQDMDHENMFWYRQDPGLGLRLIYFSYDVKMKEKGDIPEGYSVSREKKERFSLILESASTNQTSMYLCASSRAGAGNSPLHFGNGTRLTVT.

This clonotype was seen at least ten times. The rearrangement links TRBV14 to TRBJ2-4; the D gene is possibly TRBD1 (5 bases). V was shortened by 2 bases and J by 4 bases, with 12 bases between the two germline ends. Germline V gene lookup returns CDR1 SGHDN and CDR2 FVKESK. This CDR3 comprises 15 residues. DNA for the CDR3: TGTGCCAGCAGCCAAAGTCAAGGGGCAAAAAACATTCAGTACTTC. This translates into CASSQSQGAKNIQYF.

In the case of this clonotype: Its ends do not fully match the called genes, so a read error is possible. V is TRBV3-1 and J is TRBJ2-1; 14 bases match TRBD2. From germline, CDR1 is LGHDT and CDR2 YNNKEL (reference sequence). CDR3 size: 16 residues. The CDR3 region has the DNA TGTGCCTGCAGCCTCTCGACTAGCGGGAGGGCCGGAGAGCAGTTCTTC. Its translation is CACSLSTSGRAGEQFF.

V gene TRBV27 combines with J gene TRBJ2-5; D may be TRBD1 (6 bases). CDR1 and CDR2 (germline): MNHEY, SMNVEV (reference sequence). The CDR3 runs to 15 residues. Trimming cost V 2 bases and J 6 bases, with 16 bases left between them. CDR3 region: CASSLPAGAGKTQYF. CDR3 sequence (DNA): TGTGCCAGCAGTTTACCGGCAGGGGCCGGGAAGACCCAGTACTTC.

A remark on this clonotype: This may stem from a read error, because a much larger clone lies one nucleotide away. J is TRBJ2-4 and V is TRBV7-2, with 7 bases identical to TRBD2. Judging by the DNA end, TRBJ2-7 fits better; the J call may be wrong. Germline CDR1 and CDR2: SGHTA and FQGNSA. This CDR3 comprises 16 residues. In nucleotides, the CDR3 is TGTGCCAGCAGCTTAGATGCGGGAGCGAACTCCTGCGAGCAGTACTTC. This sequence encodes CASSLDAGANSCEQYF.